Included here is one T cell receptor (beta chain) sequence, with context. This entry is derived from a study of CD8+ T cells in alopecia areata. V dropped 0 bases and J dropped 11 bases, with 11 bases sitting between them. Germline CDR1 SQVTM, CDR2 ANQGSEA. The CDR3 has 12 residues. cDNA reverse transcribed from extracted RNA served as the sequencing template. TCRdb keeps only in-frame clones here, not all; method: immunoSEQ multiplex PCR. This sample has about 140,000 clones, with roughly 53% found just once. From alopecia areata patients, lesional scalp punch biopsies and peripheral blood were collected.

The chain is built from TRBV29-1 and TRBJ2-1; the D gene is possibly TRBD2 (5 bases). The sequence was collected from a human donor with alopecia areata. The sequencing here drew on CD4+ T cells sorted from blood, taken at week 0. CDR3 nucleotides: TGCAGCGTTGAAGATCAGGCTAGCCAGCAGTTCTTC. It codes for CSVEDQASQQFF.